Below are 18 T cell receptor beta chains sequenced from a single sample in a study of T cells after yellow fever vaccination. In TCRdb, the 5' RACE reads were re-called with MiXCR into one record per CDR3 protein. This sample has 300,000 to 350,000 distinct CDR3 sequences, with around 4.5% found just once. The sequencing used PBMCs, collected 15 days after the yellow fever booster vaccination. These receptor sequences come from a man younger than 35 who received the YFV17D yellow fever vaccine.

This clonotype was observed a handful of times. The rearrangement uses TRBV5-8 and TRBJ2-7, with TRBD1 identical over 9 bases. V gave up 2 bases and J gave up 2 bases; unmatched junction bases: 5. CDR1 is SGHTS and CDR2 is YDEGEE in the germline V gene. The CDR3 has 15 residues. CDR3 sequence: CASSLGTGFTYEQYV. CDR3 nucleotide sequence: TGTGCCAGCAGCTTAGGGACAGGGTTTACCTACGAGCAGTACGTC.

CDR3 loop: CASSLGVDFLAKNIQYF. CDR3 coding DNA: TGTGCCAGCAGCTTAGGGGTAGACTTTCTAGCCAAAAACATTCAGTACTTC. The chain joins TRBV7-2 to TRBJ2-4, with unresolved D. The CDR3 is made up of 17 amino acids. Germline V CDR1 and CDR2: SGHTA, FQGNSA. The V end lost 1 base, the J end lost 0 bases, and 13 bases lay between the germline ends.

The chain employs TRBV18 and TRBJ2-3, with D unclear. Germline V CDR1 and CDR2: KGHSH, LQKENI. Trimming took 8 bases from V and 11 from J, leaving 17 bases between them. This CDR3 region has 12 residues. This chain's CDR3 is CASATQSVGQYF. CDR3 DNA: TGTGCCAGCGCAACCCAATCGGTGGGGCAGTATTTT.

Only a few counts were recorded for this clonotype. In nucleotides, the CDR3 is TGCGCCAGCAGTTCAGGGCCTACATATGGGGCGTATGGCTACACCTTC. Residues: CASSSGPTYGAYGYTF. This rearrangement joins TRBV5-1 to TRBJ1-2; possible D gene TRBD1, 5 bases. V lost 5 bases and J 5 bases, leaving 22 bases between the germline ends. Germline CDR1 is SGHRS and CDR2 is YFSETQ. The CDR3 length is 16 residues.

V and J are TRBV27 and TRBJ1-5; D ambiguous. In germline, CDR1 is MNHEY, CDR2 SMNVEV (reference sequence). This CDR3 is built from 13 residues. The V gene lost 6 bases and the J gene lost 9 bases, with 15 bases spanning the gap. For the CDR3, the DNA is TGTGCCAGCAGACCCAACGTATTTGCGCCCCAGCATTTT. Its translation: CASRPNVFAPQHF.

This clonotype was detected only a few times. The chain carries TRBV6-5 and TRBJ2-6, with D perhaps TRBD2 (5 bases). Germline CDR1 MNHEY, CDR2 SVGAGI. V dropped 6 bases and J dropped 1 base, with 13 bases sitting between them. The length of the CDR3 is 16 residues. The CDR3 DNA is TGTGCCAGCAGCCCACACGGGGTTTCTGGGGCCAACGTCCTGACTTTC. Translating gives CASSPHGVSGANVLTF.

This clonotype was seen a handful of times. V and J are TRBV6-1 and TRBJ2-7; TRBD1 aligns across 12 bases. The length of the CDR3 is 15 residues. Per the germline V gene, CDR1 is MNHNS and CDR2 is SASEGT. The junction had 7 bases not matched to a gene; V was cut back by 5 bases and J by 5 bases. The CDR3 DNA is TGTGCCAGCAGTTACCCCGGGACAGGGGGCGACGAGCAGTACGTC. Translation gives CASSYPGTGGDEQYV.

Note on this clonotype: This may come from a read error, since a much larger clone is one base off. The chain couples TRBV12-3 or TRBV12-4 to TRBJ2-1; D is unresolved. Trimming removed 6 bases from V and 8 bases from J, with 11 bases in between. The CDR3 consists of 12 residues. The CDR3 nucleotides are TGTGCCAGCAGCCAGACAAGGCATGAGCAGTTCTTC. Translating gives CASSQTRHEQFF.

This clonotype was detected only a few times. The DNA of the CDR3 is TGTGCCAGCAGTTGGACAGGGGAATGGCCATACGAGCAGTACGTC. Encoded protein: CASSWTGEWPYEQYV. The chain carries TRBV2 and TRBJ2-7, with 9 bases matching TRBD1. Germline V gives CDR1 SNHLY, CDR2 FYNNEI. CDR3 length: 15 amino acids. V lost 5 bases to trimming and J lost 4 bases; unmatched junction nucleotides: 9.

This clonotype was observed a few times. The rearrangement joins TRBV3-1 to TRBJ2-1; D unresolved. Germline values: CDR1 LGHDT, CDR2 YNNKEL (reference sequence). V was trimmed by 2 bases and J by 9 bases, leaving 11 bases between them. CDR3 size: 13 residues. CDR3 nucleotides: TGTGCCAGCAGCCAAACCCCCTCTAGTGAGCAGTTCTTC. It codes for CASSQTPSSEQFF.

This clonotype appeared many times. This chain links TRBV5-1 with TRBJ1-1; no firm D call. The germline CDR1 and CDR2 sequences are SGHRS and YFSETQ. V gave up 0 bases and J gave up 1 base, with 7 bases separating them. The CDR3 runs to 14 residues. This CDR3 is CASSLVPGNTEAFF. CDR3 bases: TGCGCCAGCAGCTTGGTCCCGGGGAACACTGAAGCTTTCTTT.

This clonotype appeared many times. V is TRBV11-2 and J is TRBJ2-5; D is unclear. CDR3 length equals 14 residues. The V end was cut by 5 bases, the J end by 0 bases, with 10 bases between. CDR1 is SGHAT, CDR2 FQNNGV, per germline. DNA for the CDR3: TGTGCCAGCAGCCACGTCGCGGACCAAGAGACCCAGTACTTC. It translates to CASSHVADQETQYF.

This clonotype has only a few counts. The V gene is TRBV7-9, the J gene TRBJ1-1; the match to TRBD1 covers 7 bases. Germline V CDR1 and CDR2: SEHNR, FQNEAQ (reference sequence). CDR3 length equals 12 residues. Trimming at V came to 5 bases and at J to 7 bases, leaving 4 bases not matched to a gene. CDR3 loop: CASSVGQVEAFF. CDR3 bases: TGTGCCAGCAGCGTCGGACAGGTTGAAGCTTTCTTT.

In DNA, the CDR3 is TGTGCCACCAAGGGTCAGATCCAAGAGACCCAGTACTTC. This translates into CATKGQIQETQYF. The chain couples TRBV10-3 to TRBJ2-5; no definite D call. Trimming removed 10 bases from V and 1 base from J, with 13 bases in between. From germline, CDR1 is ENHRY and CDR2 SYGVKD. The CDR3 runs 13 residues.

In DNA form, the CDR3 reads TGCAGTGCTAGGGTCGGGACGAATTCACCCCTCCACTTT. It yields the protein CSARVGTNSPLHF. This chain connects TRBV20-1 to TRBJ1-6, with TRBD1 as a possible D gene (5 bases). V dropped 3 bases and J dropped 7 bases, with 10 bases sitting between them. The CDR3 is 13 residues long. Germline CDR1 and CDR2: DFQATT and SNEGSKA (reference sequence).

This clonotype was detected only a few times. CDR3 sequence reads: CAWRGAGRYEQYF. CDR3 bases: TGTGCCTGGAGAGGGGCAGGGAGGTACGAGCAGTACTTC. The chain employs TRBV30 and TRBJ2-7, with a weak D call TRBD2 (6 bases). V dropped 3 bases and J dropped 4 bases, with 13 bases sitting between them. This CDR3 contains 13 residues. Germline V gene lookup returns CDR1 GTSNPN and CDR2 SVGIG (reference sequence).

This clonotype was recorded at least ten times. The V gene is TRBV7-9, the J gene TRBJ1-5, with D perhaps TRBD1 (6 bases). Germline V gene data show CDR1 as SEHNR and CDR2 as FQNEAQ (reference sequence). Trimming pared 8 bases from V and 6 bases from J, leaving 17 bases between. The CDR3 length is 14 residues. For the CDR3, the DNA is TGTGCCAGCGGGGGGCAGGACCTCATTCAGCCCCAGCATTTT. As protein: CASGGQDLIQPQHF.

In this sample, this clonotype turned up many times. The V and J genes are TRBV5-1 and TRBJ2-4; a possible D gene is TRBD2 (6 bases). The V gene lost 0 bases and the J gene lost 0 bases, with 7 bases spanning the gap. CDR1 is SGHRS, CDR2 YFSETQ, per germline. The CDR3 is 15 amino acids. CDR3: CASSLDGGAKNIQYF. The CDR3 DNA is TGCGCCAGCAGCTTGGACGGGGGAGCCAAAAACATTCAGTACTTC.